This is a list of T cell receptor beta chains from one sample in a study of cytomegalovirus exposure and HLA in healthy donors. The method was immunoSEQ multiplex PCR; TCRdb's version includes in-frame clones alone and lacks a portion of them. The sample holds some 150,000 clones, about four fifths seen once. The sample taken for sequencing was PBMCs. Receptor source: a male donor in good health and CMV-seronegative. Each CDR3 is given with its conserved first and last residue. The order of the fields is V gene, D gene, J gene, clone size, CDR3 DNA, CDR3 protein. D genes are given only for firm matches. Rows may omit the clone size; those that give it use once, few, many or a size class.

v_call: TRBV4-2; d_call: -; j_call: TRBJ2-2; clone_size: -; cdr3_nt: TGTGCCAGCAGCCTCGAGCTGAAAGCCACCGGGGAGCTGTTTTTT; cdr3_aa: CASSLELKATGELFF
v_call: TRBV5-6; d_call: -; j_call: TRBJ1-3; clone_size: -; cdr3_nt: TGTGCCAGCAGCTTCATCCGTAGCTCTGGAAACACCATATATTTT; cdr3_aa: CASSFIRSSGNTIYF
v_call: TRBV5-4; d_call: TRBD1; j_call: TRBJ2-3; clone_size: few; cdr3_nt: TGTGCCAGCAGCTTAAGTAGGGGACAGGGGGCGTCGCAGTATTTT; cdr3_aa: CASSLSRGQGASQYF
v_call: TRBV15; d_call: TRBD2; j_call: TRBJ2-3; clone_size: -; cdr3_nt: TGTGCCACCAGCAGAGATCTAGCGGGCAGCACAGATACGCAGTATTTT; cdr3_aa: CATSRDLAGSTDTQYF
v_call: TRBV18; d_call: -; j_call: TRBJ2-3; clone_size: -; cdr3_nt: TGTGCCAGCTCACCCCCTACGATCCTCGGCACAGATACGCAGTATTTT; cdr3_aa: CASSPPTILGTDTQYF
v_call: TRBV10-3; d_call: TRBD2; j_call: TRBJ2-1; clone_size: -; cdr3_nt: TGTGCCATTGGACTAGAGCCCTACAATGAGCAGTTCTTC; cdr3_aa: CAIGLEPYNEQFF
v_call: TRBV10-3; d_call: -; j_call: TRBJ2-7; clone_size: -; cdr3_nt: TGTGCCATCAGTGACATGGGCGCTGCCTACGAGCAGTACTTC; cdr3_aa: CAISDMGAAYEQYF
v_call: TRBV13; d_call: -; j_call: TRBJ2-3; clone_size: -; cdr3_nt: TGTGCCACCCAAGGGACAAGCAGCACAGATACGCAGTATTTT; cdr3_aa: CATQGTSSTDTQYF
v_call: TRBV9; d_call: -; j_call: TRBJ1-4; clone_size: -; cdr3_nt: TGTGCCAGCAGCCCCCAACAGGGAAGGCGCGAAAAACTGTTTTTT; cdr3_aa: CASSPQQGRREKLFF
v_call: TRBV7-2; d_call: -; j_call: TRBJ1-1; clone_size: -; cdr3_nt: TGTGCCAGCAGCTTAGATGATCGCAGGACTGAAGCTTTCTTT; cdr3_aa: CASSLDDRRTEAFF
v_call: TRBV4-1; d_call: TRBD1; j_call: TRBJ1-4; clone_size: -; cdr3_nt: TGCGCCAGCAGGCCCGACAGGGTGGGTGAAAAACTGTTTTTT; cdr3_aa: CASRPDRVGEKLFF
v_call: TRBV29-1; d_call: -; j_call: TRBJ1-5; clone_size: -; cdr3_nt: TGCAGCGTCGTGACGGGGGGGGTGGGCAATCAGCCCCAGCATTTT; cdr3_aa: CSVVTGGVGNQPQHF
v_call: TRBV2; d_call: -; j_call: TRBJ1-3; clone_size: -; cdr3_nt: TGTGCCAGCAGTGTTAGCCAGAACTCTGGAAACACCATATATTTT; cdr3_aa: CASSVSQNSGNTIYF
v_call: TRBV5-1; d_call: -; j_call: TRBJ1-2; clone_size: -; cdr3_nt: TGCGCCAGCAGCTTGGATGGGGGCCTCAACTATGGCTACACCTTC; cdr3_aa: CASSLDGGLNYGYTF
v_call: TRBV19; d_call: -; j_call: TRBJ1-3; clone_size: -; cdr3_nt: TGTGCCAGTAGCAAGAAGGACAGAGTATCTGGAAACACCATATATTTT; cdr3_aa: CASSKKDRVSGNTIYF
v_call: TRBV5-5; d_call: -; j_call: TRBJ2-5; clone_size: -; cdr3_nt: TGTGCCAGCAGCTTGGTCCCCACAAATAACCAAGAGACCCAGTACTTC; cdr3_aa: CASSLVPTNNQETQYF
v_call: TRBV27; d_call: -; j_call: TRBJ1-1; clone_size: -; cdr3_nt: TGTGCCAGTGGGAGGGGGACTGAAGCTTTCTTT; cdr3_aa: CASGRGTEAFF
v_call: TRBV27; d_call: TRBD2; j_call: TRBJ2-7; clone_size: once; cdr3_nt: TGTGCCAGCGCACTTAGCGGGAGCCGAACCTACGAGCAGTACTTC; cdr3_aa: CASALSGSRTYEQYF
v_call: TRBV7-9; d_call: -; j_call: TRBJ2-1; clone_size: -; cdr3_nt: TGTGCCAGCACAGGGTCCGCCGGGTTGGAGCAGTTCTTC; cdr3_aa: CASTGSAGLEQFF
v_call: TRBV5-1; d_call: -; j_call: TRBJ2-1; clone_size: -; cdr3_nt: TGCGCCAGCAGCTTAGGGGGGGCAGTTACCTACAATGAGCAGTTCTTC; cdr3_aa: CASSLGGAVTYNEQFF
v_call: TRBV4-3; d_call: TRBD1; j_call: TRBJ1-2; clone_size: few; cdr3_nt: TGCGCCAGCAGCCAAGATCAGCGGGTCAGGGGGCTTGGCTACACCTTC; cdr3_aa: CASSQDQRVRGLGYTF
v_call: TRBV27; d_call: TRBD2; j_call: TRBJ2-1; clone_size: -; cdr3_nt: TGTGCCAGCAGTCGCCTTGGACTAGCGGGAGGCAATGAGCAGTTCTTC; cdr3_aa: CASSRLGLAGGNEQFF
v_call: TRBV7-6; d_call: TRBD2; j_call: TRBJ2-2; clone_size: -; cdr3_nt: TGTGCCAGCAGCCTAATTACTAGCGGGGTACCCACCGGGGAGCTGTTTTTT; cdr3_aa: CASSLITSGVPTGELFF
v_call: TRBV21-1; d_call: -; j_call: TRBJ1-5; clone_size: -; cdr3_nt: TGTGCCAGCAGCAAAGGAGAAGTAATCTATAGCAATCAGCCCCAGCATTTT; cdr3_aa: CASSKGEVIYSNQPQHF
v_call: TRBV5-4; d_call: TRBD1; j_call: TRBJ1-3; clone_size: few; cdr3_nt: TGTGCCAGCAGCCTGGGGACAGGGGGGGGAAACACCATATATTTT; cdr3_aa: CASSLGTGGGNTIYF
v_call: TRBV7-9; d_call: -; j_call: TRBJ2-5; clone_size: -; cdr3_nt: TGTTCCAGCAGCTTAGGTGTCGGGTCCCTGGCCGAATCACAAGAGACCCAGTACTTC; cdr3_aa: CSSSLGVGSLAESQETQYF
v_call: TRBV18; d_call: TRBD1; j_call: TRBJ2-7; clone_size: -; cdr3_nt: TGTGCCAGCTCACACTCGCTGGGACAGGGGGACTACGAGCAGTACTTC; cdr3_aa: CASSHSLGQGDYEQYF
v_call: TRBV6-6; d_call: -; j_call: TRBJ2-3; clone_size: -; cdr3_nt: TGTGCCAGCAGAGTGGACCAAGCGGGCCTGCAGTATTTT; cdr3_aa: CASRVDQAGLQYF
v_call: TRBV7-3; d_call: -; j_call: TRBJ2-2; clone_size: -; cdr3_nt: TGTGCCAGCAGCTTAACTGGTCCGCCCGGGGAGTTGTTTTTT; cdr3_aa: CASSLTGPPGELFF
v_call: TRBV19; d_call: TRBD1; j_call: TRBJ1-5; clone_size: -; cdr3_nt: TGTGCCAGTAGTTTGAGCCGGGACAGGTTCAGCAATCAGCCCCAGCATTTT; cdr3_aa: CASSLSRDRFSNQPQHF
v_call: TRBV2; d_call: TRBD1; j_call: TRBJ1-1; clone_size: -; cdr3_nt: TGTGCCAGCACCGAGGACAGGCTGGGCACTGAAGCTTTCTTT; cdr3_aa: CASTEDRLGTEAFF
v_call: TRBV5-1; d_call: -; j_call: TRBJ2-5; clone_size: once; cdr3_nt: TGCGCCAGCGATCCTGGGGCCCAAGAGACCCAGTACTTC; cdr3_aa: CASDPGAQETQYF
v_call: TRBV11-2; d_call: -; j_call: TRBJ1-3; clone_size: -; cdr3_nt: TGTGCCAGCAGTAAGCCAGAGGGCTCTGGAAACACCATATATTTT; cdr3_aa: CASSKPEGSGNTIYF
v_call: TRBV21-1; d_call: -; j_call: TRBJ1-1; clone_size: -; cdr3_nt: TGTGCCAGCAGCAAAGGGGGCCCGGGACAGGGTATGCCGGTGGGAGCTTTCTTT; cdr3_aa: CASSKGGPGQGMPVGAFF
v_call: TRBV5-6; d_call: -; j_call: TRBJ2-5; clone_size: -; cdr3_nt: TGTGCCAGCAGCCCCCAGGGGGGAGAAGAGACCCAGTACTTC; cdr3_aa: CASSPQGGEETQYF
v_call: TRBV5-1; d_call: -; j_call: TRBJ2-1; clone_size: -; cdr3_nt: TGCGCCAGCAGGTGGGGGGAGTCCTACAATGAGCAGTTCTTC; cdr3_aa: CASRWGESYNEQFF
v_call: TRBV27; d_call: -; j_call: TRBJ2-2; clone_size: few; cdr3_nt: TGTGCCAGCAGTGGCCTGGCCGGGGAGCTGTTTTTT; cdr3_aa: CASSGLAGELFF
v_call: TRBV29-1; d_call: -; j_call: TRBJ2-1; clone_size: -; cdr3_nt: TGCAGCGGCTCGAGGACAGCCTACAATGAGCAGTTCTTC; cdr3_aa: CSGSRTAYNEQFF
v_call: TRBV6-5; d_call: TRBD1; j_call: TRBJ1-4; clone_size: -; cdr3_nt: TGTGCCAGCAGTTACTACGACAGGGGGCGTGAAAAACTGTTTTTT; cdr3_aa: CASSYYDRGREKLFF
v_call: TRBV19; d_call: TRBD1; j_call: TRBJ2-5; clone_size: few; cdr3_nt: TGTGCCAGTAGTATTTTGGGACAGGGGGCCGGGGAGCAGTACTTC; cdr3_aa: CASSILGQGAGEQYF
v_call: TRBV5-6; d_call: TRBD1; j_call: TRBJ2-2; clone_size: few; cdr3_nt: TGTGCCAGCAGCCACCCCGGGACAGCGAACACCGGGGAGCTGTTTTTT; cdr3_aa: CASSHPGTANTGELFF
v_call: TRBV7-9; d_call: -; j_call: TRBJ2-7; clone_size: -; cdr3_nt: TGTGCCAGCAGCTTAGGGACTGACTCCTACGAGCAGTACTTC; cdr3_aa: CASSLGTDSYEQYF
v_call: TRBV9; d_call: TRBD1; j_call: TRBJ1-2; clone_size: -; cdr3_nt: TGTGCCAGCAGCGCGACCGGGACAGGGTTAGGGGGCTACACCTTC; cdr3_aa: CASSATGTGLGGYTF
v_call: TRBV28; d_call: TRBD2; j_call: TRBJ2-1; clone_size: once; cdr3_nt: TGTGCCAGCAGTTCCCGCGGGGGGGCTTTGAGTGAGCAGTTCTTC; cdr3_aa: CASSSRGGALSEQFF
v_call: TRBV5-4; d_call: TRBD1; j_call: TRBJ2-3; clone_size: -; cdr3_nt: TGTGCCAGCAGCTTGATAGGGGGCTTCGGGGATACGCAGTATTTT; cdr3_aa: CASSLIGGFGDTQYF
v_call: TRBV2; d_call: -; j_call: TRBJ2-7; clone_size: -; cdr3_nt: TGTGCCAGCAGTGACAGGATTTTTCGCGAGCAGTACTTC; cdr3_aa: CASSDRIFREQYF
v_call: TRBV5-4; d_call: TRBD2; j_call: TRBJ2-3; clone_size: -; cdr3_nt: TGTGCCAGCAGCCCCCCTTGGCGGGGGGATAAAGATACGCAGTATTTT; cdr3_aa: CASSPPWRGDKDTQYF
v_call: TRBV4-1; d_call: -; j_call: TRBJ1-6; clone_size: -; cdr3_nt: TGCGCCAGCAGCCAAGGACAGTGGAATTCACCCCTCCACTTT; cdr3_aa: CASSQGQWNSPLHF
v_call: TRBV7-9; d_call: TRBD1; j_call: TRBJ1-4; clone_size: -; cdr3_nt: TGTTCCAGCAGCCCCGACAGGGCCCGGGGTGAAAAACTGTTTTTT; cdr3_aa: CSSSPDRARGEKLFF
v_call: TRBV7-2; d_call: TRBD2; j_call: TRBJ2-7; clone_size: -; cdr3_nt: TGTGCCAGCAGCCCGTTCGGTCGACTAGCGGGAACTGCGCAGTACTTC; cdr3_aa: CASSPFGRLAGTAQYF
v_call: TRBV7-2; d_call: -; j_call: TRBJ2-4; clone_size: -; cdr3_nt: TGTGCCAGCAGCTTAGTCCGGGATGGCGAGAAAAACATTCAGTACTTC; cdr3_aa: CASSLVRDGEKNIQYF
v_call: TRBV7-9; d_call: TRBD1; j_call: TRBJ1-6; clone_size: -; cdr3_nt: TGTTCCAGCAGGTCGGACAGGGGAAGCTCACCCCTCCACTTT; cdr3_aa: CSSRSDRGSSPLHF
v_call: TRBV7-2; d_call: -; j_call: TRBJ2-1; clone_size: -; cdr3_nt: TGTGCCAGCAGGTATAATAACAATGAGCAGTTCTTC; cdr3_aa: CASRYNNNEQFF
v_call: TRBV1; d_call: -; j_call: TRBJ2-1; clone_size: -; cdr3_nt: TGCACCAGCAGCCAAAAGTCTGGCGGGCGACTGTTTGAGCAGTTCTTC; cdr3_aa: CTSSQKSGGRLFEQFF